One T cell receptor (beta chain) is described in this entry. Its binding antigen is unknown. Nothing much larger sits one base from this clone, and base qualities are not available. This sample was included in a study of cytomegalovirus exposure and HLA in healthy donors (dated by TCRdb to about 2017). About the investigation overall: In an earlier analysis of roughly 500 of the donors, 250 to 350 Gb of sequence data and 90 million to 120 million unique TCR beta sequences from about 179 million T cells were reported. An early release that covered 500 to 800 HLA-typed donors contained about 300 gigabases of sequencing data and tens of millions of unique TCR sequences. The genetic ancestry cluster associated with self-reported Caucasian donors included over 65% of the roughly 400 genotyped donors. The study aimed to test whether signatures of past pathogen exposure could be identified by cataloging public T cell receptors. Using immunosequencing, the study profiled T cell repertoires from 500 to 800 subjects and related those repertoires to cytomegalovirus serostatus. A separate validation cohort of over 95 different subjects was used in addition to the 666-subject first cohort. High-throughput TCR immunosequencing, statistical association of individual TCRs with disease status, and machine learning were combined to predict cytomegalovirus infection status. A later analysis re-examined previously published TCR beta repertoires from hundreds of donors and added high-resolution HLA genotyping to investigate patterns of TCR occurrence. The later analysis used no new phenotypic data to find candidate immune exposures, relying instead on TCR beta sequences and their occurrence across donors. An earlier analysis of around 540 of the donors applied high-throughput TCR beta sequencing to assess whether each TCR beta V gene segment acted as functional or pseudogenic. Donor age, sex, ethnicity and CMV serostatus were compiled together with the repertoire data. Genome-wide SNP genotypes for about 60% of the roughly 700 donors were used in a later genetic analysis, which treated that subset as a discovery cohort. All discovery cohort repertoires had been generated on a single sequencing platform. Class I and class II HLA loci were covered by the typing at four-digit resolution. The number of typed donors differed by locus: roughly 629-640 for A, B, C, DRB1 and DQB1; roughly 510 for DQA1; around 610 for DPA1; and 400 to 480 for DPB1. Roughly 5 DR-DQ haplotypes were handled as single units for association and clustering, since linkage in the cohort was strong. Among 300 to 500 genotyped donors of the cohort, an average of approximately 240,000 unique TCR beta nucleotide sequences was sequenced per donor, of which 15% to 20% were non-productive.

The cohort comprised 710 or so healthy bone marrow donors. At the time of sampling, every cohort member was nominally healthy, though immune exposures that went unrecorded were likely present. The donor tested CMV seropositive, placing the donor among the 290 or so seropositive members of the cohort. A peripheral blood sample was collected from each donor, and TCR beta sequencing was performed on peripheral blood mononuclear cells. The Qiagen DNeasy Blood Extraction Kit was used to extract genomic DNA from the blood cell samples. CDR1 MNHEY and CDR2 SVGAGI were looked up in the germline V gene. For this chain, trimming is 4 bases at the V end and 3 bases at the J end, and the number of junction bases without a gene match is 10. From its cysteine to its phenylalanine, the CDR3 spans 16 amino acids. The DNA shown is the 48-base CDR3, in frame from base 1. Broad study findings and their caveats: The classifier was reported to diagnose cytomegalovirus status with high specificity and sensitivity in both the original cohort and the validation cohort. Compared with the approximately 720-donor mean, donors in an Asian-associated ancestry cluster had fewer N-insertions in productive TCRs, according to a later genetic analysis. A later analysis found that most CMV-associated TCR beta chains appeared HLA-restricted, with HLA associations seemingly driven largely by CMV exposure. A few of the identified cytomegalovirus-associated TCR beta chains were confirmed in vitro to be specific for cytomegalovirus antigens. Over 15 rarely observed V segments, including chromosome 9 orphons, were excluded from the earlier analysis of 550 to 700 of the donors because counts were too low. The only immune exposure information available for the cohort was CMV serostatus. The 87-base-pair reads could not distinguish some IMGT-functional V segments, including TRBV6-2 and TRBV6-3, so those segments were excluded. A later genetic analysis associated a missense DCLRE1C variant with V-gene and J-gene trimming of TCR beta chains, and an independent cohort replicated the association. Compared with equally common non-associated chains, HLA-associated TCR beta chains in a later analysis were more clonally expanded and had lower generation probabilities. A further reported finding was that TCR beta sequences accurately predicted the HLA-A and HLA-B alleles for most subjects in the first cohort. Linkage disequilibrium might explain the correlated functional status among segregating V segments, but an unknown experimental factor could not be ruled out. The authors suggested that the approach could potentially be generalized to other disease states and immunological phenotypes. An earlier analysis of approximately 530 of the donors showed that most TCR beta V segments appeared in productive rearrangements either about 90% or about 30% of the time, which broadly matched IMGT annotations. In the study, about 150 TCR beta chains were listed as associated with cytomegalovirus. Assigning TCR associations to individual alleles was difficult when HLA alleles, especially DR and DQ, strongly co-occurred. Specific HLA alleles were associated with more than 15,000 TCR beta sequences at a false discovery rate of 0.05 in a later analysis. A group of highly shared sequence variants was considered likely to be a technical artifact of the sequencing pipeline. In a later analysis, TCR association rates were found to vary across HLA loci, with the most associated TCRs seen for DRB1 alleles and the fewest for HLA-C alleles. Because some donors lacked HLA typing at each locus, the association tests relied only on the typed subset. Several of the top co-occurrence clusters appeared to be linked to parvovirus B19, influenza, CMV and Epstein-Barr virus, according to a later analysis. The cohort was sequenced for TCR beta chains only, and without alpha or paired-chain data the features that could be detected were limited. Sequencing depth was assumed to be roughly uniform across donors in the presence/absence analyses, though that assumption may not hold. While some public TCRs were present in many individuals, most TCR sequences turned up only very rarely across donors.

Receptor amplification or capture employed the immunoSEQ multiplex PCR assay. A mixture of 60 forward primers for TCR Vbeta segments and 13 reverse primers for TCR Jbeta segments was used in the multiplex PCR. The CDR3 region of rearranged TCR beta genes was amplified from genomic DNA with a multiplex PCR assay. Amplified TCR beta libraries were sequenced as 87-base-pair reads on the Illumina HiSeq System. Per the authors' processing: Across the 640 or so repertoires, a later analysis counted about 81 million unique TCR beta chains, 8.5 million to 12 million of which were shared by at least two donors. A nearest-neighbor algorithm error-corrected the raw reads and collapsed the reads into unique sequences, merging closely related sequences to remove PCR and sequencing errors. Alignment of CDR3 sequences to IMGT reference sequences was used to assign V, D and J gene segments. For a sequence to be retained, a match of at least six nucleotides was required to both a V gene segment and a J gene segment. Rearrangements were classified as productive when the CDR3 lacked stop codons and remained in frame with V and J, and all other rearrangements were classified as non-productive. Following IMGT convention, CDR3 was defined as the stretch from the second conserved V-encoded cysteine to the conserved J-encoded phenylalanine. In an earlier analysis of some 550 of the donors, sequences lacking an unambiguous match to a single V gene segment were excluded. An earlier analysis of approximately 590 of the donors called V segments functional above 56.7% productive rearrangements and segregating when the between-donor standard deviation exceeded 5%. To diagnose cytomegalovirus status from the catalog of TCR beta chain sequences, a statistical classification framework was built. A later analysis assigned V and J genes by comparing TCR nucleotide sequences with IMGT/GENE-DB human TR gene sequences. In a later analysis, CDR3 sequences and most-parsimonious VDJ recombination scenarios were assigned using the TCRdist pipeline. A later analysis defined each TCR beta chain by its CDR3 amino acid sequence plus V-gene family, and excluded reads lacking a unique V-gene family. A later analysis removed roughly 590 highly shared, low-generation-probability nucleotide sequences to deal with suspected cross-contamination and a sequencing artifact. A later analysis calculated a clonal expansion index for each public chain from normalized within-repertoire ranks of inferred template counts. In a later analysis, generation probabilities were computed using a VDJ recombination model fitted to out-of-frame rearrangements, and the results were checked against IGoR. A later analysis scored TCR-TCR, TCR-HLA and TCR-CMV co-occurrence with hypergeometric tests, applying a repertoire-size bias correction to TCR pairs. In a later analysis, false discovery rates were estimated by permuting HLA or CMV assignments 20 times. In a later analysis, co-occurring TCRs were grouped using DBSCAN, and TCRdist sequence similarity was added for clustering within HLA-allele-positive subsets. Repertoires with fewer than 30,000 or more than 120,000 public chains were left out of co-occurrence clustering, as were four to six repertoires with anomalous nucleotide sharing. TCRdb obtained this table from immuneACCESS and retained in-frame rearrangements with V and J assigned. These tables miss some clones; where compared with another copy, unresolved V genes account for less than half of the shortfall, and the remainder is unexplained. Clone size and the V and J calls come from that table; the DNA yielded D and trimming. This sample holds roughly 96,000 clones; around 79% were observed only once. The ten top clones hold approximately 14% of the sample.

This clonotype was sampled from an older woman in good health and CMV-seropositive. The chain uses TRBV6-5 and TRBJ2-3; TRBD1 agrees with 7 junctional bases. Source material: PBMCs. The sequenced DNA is TGTGCCAGCAGTTCACTGACAGGGCATGTAACAGATACGCAGTATTTT. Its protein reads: CASSSLTGHVTDTQYF.